The next 22 T cell receptor beta chains were all read from a single sample in a study of T cell responses to AZD1222 COVID-19 vaccine. The table came from immunoSEQ multiplex PCR; TCRdb's copy has only in-frame clones and leaves some out. Here the sample spans 100,000 or so clones, more than 70% being singletons. The material was peripheral blood, obtained on day 0 of MenACWY control vaccination. These receptors were obtained from an adult in good health.

The rearrangement uses TRBV28 and TRBJ2-3; 8 bases are shared with TRBD2. From germline, CDR1 is MDHEN and CDR2 SYDVKM. The V and J ends lost 4 bases and 5 bases, in that order; junction bases with no gene match: 8. This CDR3 has 15 amino acids. This chain's CDR3 is CASSSVGLGIDTQYF. The CDR3 DNA follows: TGTGCCAGCAGTTCAGTGGGACTAGGAATAGATACGCAGTATTTT.

The chain joins TRBV6-5 to TRBJ2-7; D uncertain. CDR1 is MNHEY and CDR2 is SVGAGI in the germline V gene. The V end was cut by 6 bases, the J end by 5 bases, with 14 bases between. This CDR3 comprises 13 residues. The CDR3 sequence: CASSVGLGHEQYF. In DNA, the CDR3 is TGTGCCAGCAGCGTAGGTTTGGGTCACGAGCAGTACTTC.

This CDR3 is CASSIGAVTGELFF. As DNA, the CDR3 is TGTGCCAGTAGTATAGGGGCGGTCACCGGGGAGCTGTTTTTT. The chain carries TRBV19 and TRBJ2-2; D is uncertain. This CDR3 is built from 14 residues. Per the germline V gene, CDR1 is LNHDA and CDR2 is SQIVND (reference sequence). Trimming took 1 base from V and 4 from J, leaving 7 bases between them.

The J gene is TRBJ1-2, the V gene TRBV29-1, with D maybe TRBD1 (5 bases). Between the trimmed V and J ends, which lost 6 bases and 2 bases, there was a span of 10 bases. The CDR3 totals 12 residues. Germline CDR1 SQVTM, CDR2 ANQGSEA. CDR3 loop: CSVGDLNYGYTF. The CDR3 region has the DNA TGCAGCGTAGGGGACCTCAACTATGGCTACACCTTC.

The chain joins TRBV28 to TRBJ2-5; 10 nucleotides line up with TRBD1. Germline V gene data show CDR1 as MDHEN and CDR2 as SYDVKM. The V segment lost 6 bases and the J segment 1 base; nucleotides outside the gene matches: 8. CDR3 length: 16 residues. The CDR3 loop is CASSKPGQGPQETQYF. The CDR3 nucleotides read TGTGCCAGCAGCAAACCGGGACAGGGGCCCCAAGAGACCCAGTACTTC.

CDR3 DNA sequence: TGCGCCAGCAGCCAAACCCCCGACAGGCGGAACACTGAAGCTTTCTTT. It codes for CASSQTPDRRNTEAFF. This chain links TRBV4-1 with TRBJ1-1; possible D gene TRBD1, 6 bases. V lost 2 bases to trimming and J lost 1 base, with 14 bases between them. The germline V gene encodes CDR1 MGHRA and CDR2 YSYEKL. This CDR3 has 16 amino acids.

The chain carries TRBV3-1 (or the pseudogene TRBV3-2) and TRBJ2-1; 11 positions agree with TRBD2. V shed 4 bases, J shed 2 bases, and the junction held 4 bases outside the gene matches. Germline values: CDR1 LGHDT, CDR2 YNNKEL (reference sequence). The CDR3 runs 16 residues. The CDR3 here is CASSRTSGSTYNEQFF. The CDR3 DNA reads TGTGCCAGCAGCCGAACTAGCGGGAGCACCTACAATGAGCAGTTCTTC.

This chain uses TRBV28 with TRBJ2-2; 13 nucleotides match TRBD2. The CDR3 totals 17 residues. V lost 3 bases and J lost 3; bases outside the gene matches: 4. CDR1 is MDHEN and CDR2 is SYDVKM in the germline V gene. In nucleotides, the CDR3 is TGTGCCAGCAGTTTTACTAGCGGGGGGGCTTACACCGGGGAGCTGTTTTTT. This gives the protein CASSFTSGGAYTGELFF.

CDR3 in DNA: TGTGCCAGCAGCTTCGGACACGGATTCTCTGGAAACACCATATATTTT. Its translation is CASSFGHGFSGNTIYF. V usage is TRBV5-6 and J usage is TRBJ1-3; a possible D gene is TRBD1 (5 bases). The ends were cut back, 2 bases at V and 0 bases at J, with 12 bases in the middle. Germline values: CDR1 SGHDT, CDR2 YYEEEE. The CDR3 contains 16 residues.

The rearrangement uses TRBV3-1 (or the pseudogene TRBV3-2) and TRBJ2-7; no firm D call. The V and J ends lost 6 bases and 3 bases respectively, with 9 bases between them. The CDR3 runs to 12 residues. CDR1 LGHDT and CDR2 YNNKEL come from the germline V gene (reference sequence). CDR3: CASSLTDYEQYF. CDR3 nucleotide sequence: TGTGCCAGCAGTCTTACTGACTACGAGCAGTACTTC.

In its sample, this clone was seen once. This chain uses TRBV15 with TRBJ2-7; D possibly matches TRBD1 or TRBD2 (5 bases each). Germline CDR1 is LNHNV and CDR2 is YYDKDF (reference sequence). V was shortened by 1 base and J by 6 bases, with 16 bases between the two germline ends. The CDR3 sequence is 15 residues long. Here the CDR3 reads CATSRGDGASGEQYF. CDR3 DNA sequence: TGTGCCACCAGCAGAGGTGACGGGGCCTCTGGCGAGCAGTACTTC.

The chain recombines TRBV7-8 with TRBJ2-5, with a weak D call TRBD1 (6 bases). CDR3 size: 14 residues. The germline gives CDR1 SGHVS, CDR2 FQNEAQ. The V end was cut by 3 bases, the J end by 4 bases, with 12 bases between. In nucleotides, the CDR3 is TGTGCCAGCAGCTTCCGACAGGTAACAGAGACCCAGTACTTC. It translates to CASSFRQVTETQYF.

CDR3 bases: TGCGCCAGCAGTCGCGGACAGGGCTCTGGGGCCAACGTCCTGACTTTC. Its protein product is CASSRGQGSGANVLTF. J is TRBJ2-6 and V is TRBV5-1, with 8 bases identical to TRBD1. Germline CDR1 and CDR2: SGHRS and YFSETQ. The CDR3 sequence is 16 residues long. V lost 5 bases and J lost 0; bases outside the gene matches: 4.

This clone was detected only a few times. The chain employs TRBV5-6 and TRBJ2-2; D ambiguous. V lost 0 bases and J lost 3, with 3 bases in between. Germline V lookup: CDR1 SGHDT, CDR2 YYEEEE. This CDR3 spans 13 amino acids. The CDR3 region is CASSLEDTGELFF. The CDR3 DNA follows: TGTGCCAGCAGCTTGGAGGACACCGGGGAGCTGTTTTTT. Full variable domain (outside the CDR3, taken from reference TRBV5-6 and TRBJ2-2): DAGVTQSPTHLIKTRGQQVTLRCSPKSGHDTVSWYQQALGQGPQFIFQYYEEEERQRGNFPDRFSGHQFPNYSSELNVNALLLGDSALYLCASSLEDTGELFFGEGSRLTVL.

The gene calls are TRBV9 and TRBJ1-2; no reliable D call. V dropped 0 bases and J dropped 3 bases, with 9 bases sitting between them. CDR1 and CDR2 (germline): SGDLS, YYNGEE. The CDR3 is 14 residues long. The DNA for the CDR3 is TGTGCCAGCAGCGTAGTTCCTCTAGACTATGGCTACACCTTC. Protein: CASSVVPLDYGYTF.

This clone was detected once. The chain has TRBV28 and TRBJ2-6; D unclear. The V gene's germline CDR1 is MDHEN and CDR2 SYDVKM. Between the trimmed V and J ends, which lost 10 bases and 0 bases, there was a span of 16 bases. The CDR3 spans 16 residues. The CDR3 DNA is TGTGCCACCAGGATACTAACCAGCTCTGGGGCCAACGTCCTGACTTTC. Translated, it gives CATRILTSSGANVLTF.

The CDR3 region has the DNA TGTGCCAGCAGCTCCGGGGGGGCCGTCGGGGAGCTGTTTTTT. Translation gives CASSSGGAVGELFF. The chain employs TRBV7-8 and TRBJ2-2; 8 bases agree with TRBD2. Germline V gene sequence: CDR1 SGHVS, CDR2 FQNEAQ. Trimming cost V 4 bases and J 7 bases; bases outside gene matches: 5. The length of the CDR3 is 14 residues. Variable domain in full (rest from reference TRBV7-8 and TRBJ2-2): GAGVSQSPRYKVAKRGQDVALRCDPISGHVSLFWYQQALGQGPEFLTYFQNEAQLDKSGLPSDRFFAERPEGSVSTLKIQRTQQEDSAVYLCASSSGGAVGELFFGEGSRLTVL.

The J gene is TRBJ2-3, the V gene TRBV28, with D unclear. V lost 2 bases, J lost 1 base, and 10 bases lay in between. CDR3 length: 15 amino acids. The germline gives CDR1 MDHEN, CDR2 SYDVKM. CDR3 nucleotide sequence: TGTGCCAGCAGTTTAGGCAGACGTCGCACAGATACGCAGTATTTT. It encodes CASSLGRRRTDTQYF.

V is TRBV25-1 and J is TRBJ2-7, with D uncertain. CDR1 is MGHDK and CDR2 is SYGVNS in the germline V gene. V was pared by 6 bases and J by 0 bases, with 15 bases between. The CDR3 contains 15 residues. The CDR3: CASSPGRTSSYEQYF. CDR3 coding DNA: TGTGCCAGCAGCCCCGGACGGACGAGCTCCTACGAGCAGTACTTC.

This clone occurred a few times. This chain links TRBV19 with TRBJ1-2; D is undetermined. With 2 bases removed from V and 0 bases from J, the gap between germline ends came to 10 bases. CDR3 length: 15 residues. Germline V gives CDR1 LNHDA, CDR2 SQIVND (reference sequence). CDR3 sequence: CASSIRADSNYGYTF. CDR3 in DNA: TGTGCCAGTAGTATAAGGGCGGACTCTAACTATGGCTACACCTTC.

The rearrangement joins TRBV5-5 to TRBJ1-1; 7 bases line up with TRBD1. From germline, CDR1 is SGHKS and CDR2 YYEKEE (reference sequence). This CDR3 region has 16 residues. V gave up 2 bases and J gave up 0 bases; unmatched junction bases: 7. The CDR3 here is CASSLGGGGVNTEAFF. The CDR3 DNA reads as TGTGCCAGCAGCTTAGGAGGGGGCGGAGTGAACACTGAAGCTTTCTTT. Full variable domain (rest looked up from reference TRBV5-5 and TRBJ1-1): DAGVTQSPTHLIKTRGQQVTLRCSPISGHKSVSWYQQVLGQGPQFIFQYYEKEERGRGNFPDRFSARQFPNYSSELNVNALLLGDSALYLCASSLGGGGVNTEAFFGQGTRLTVV.

This chain uses TRBV11-2 with TRBJ2-6; possible D gene TRBD2, 6 bases. Trimming cost V 5 bases and J 1 base, with 9 bases left between them. In germline, CDR1 is SGHAT, CDR2 FQNNGV. The CDR3 is made up of 15 amino acids. CDR3 region: CASSRTISGANVLTF. The CDR3 nucleotides are TGTGCCAGCAGCCGGACTATTTCTGGGGCCAACGTCCTGACTTTC.